The 29 T cell receptor beta chains listed next were all sequenced from one sample in a study of PD-1 blockade in classical Hodgkin lymphoma. Time point meaning: cycle 4 day 1 (C4D1), after less than 7 weeks of nivolumab. Every patient experienced relapse after autologous stem cell transplantation, and brentuximab vedotin exposure varied. Libraries were prepared by immunoSEQ multiplex PCR; TCRdb keeps only in-frame clonotypes and omits some of them. Of about 64,000 clones listed, around 90% were seen once; the top ten hold 8%. The sample here was peripheral blood mononuclear cells (PBMCs), taken before the fourth cycle of nivolumab. These receptors came from a human donor with classical Hodgkin lymphoma.

The J gene is TRBJ1-2, the V gene TRBV7-9; possible D gene TRBD1, 5 bases. Germline V lookup: CDR1 SEHNR, CDR2 FQNEAQ (reference sequence). This CDR3 contains 15 residues. V lost 1 base and J 2 bases, leaving 11 bases between the germline ends. This CDR3 is CASSLVTEPNYGYTF. In DNA, the CDR3 is TGTGCCAGCAGCTTAGTGACAGAACCCAACTATGGCTACACCTTC.

V and J are TRBV4-1 and TRBJ2-7; D is perhaps TRBD1 or TRBD2 (5 bases each). The V end was cut by 4 bases, the J end by 4 bases, with 11 bases between. The CDR3 is 13 amino acids. Germline-derived CDR1 and CDR2 are MGHRA and YSYEKL. CDR3 coding DNA: TGCGCCAGCAGCCCCGGGACGGTATACGAGCAGTACTTC. Its translation is CASSPGTVYEQYF.

Here the CDR3 reads CASSQSTGATDTQYF. CDR3 sequence (DNA): TGTGCCAGCAGCCAGTCTACAGGGGCCACAGATACGCAGTATTTT. The rearrangement uses TRBV4-2 and TRBJ2-3, with TRBD1 matching 7 bases. From germline, CDR1 is LGHNA and CDR2 YNFKEQ. With 3 bases clipped from V and 2 bases from J, the junction kept 5 bases outside the gene matches. This CDR3 spans 15 amino acids.

The rearrangement links TRBV4-2 to TRBJ1-4; a possible D gene is TRBD1 (6 bases). Germline-derived CDR1 and CDR2 are LGHNA and YNFKEQ. This CDR3 has 15 residues. With 4 bases removed from V and 1 base from J, the gap between germline ends came to 10 bases. In DNA form, the CDR3 reads TGTGCCAGCAGCCCCAAGGGGGTAACTAATGAAAAACTGTTTTTT. Protein product: CASSPKGVTNEKLFF.

The rearrangement links TRBV11-2 to TRBJ2-7; 12 bases agree with TRBD2. The CDR3 totals 16 residues. V shed 4 bases and J 5 bases; nucleotides not matched to a gene: 9. The germline gives CDR1 SGHAT, CDR2 FQNNGV. CDR3 sequence reads: CASSSPTSGSINEQYF. Here the CDR3 DNA reads TGTGCCAGCAGCTCCCCGACTAGCGGGAGTATAAACGAGCAGTACTTC. Combining the CDR3 with reference TRBV11-2 and TRBJ2-7 gives the whole variable domain EAGVAQSPRYKIIEKRQSVAFWCNPISGHATLYWYQQILGQGPKLLIQFQNNGVVDDSQLPKDRFSAERLKGVDSTLKIQPAKLEDSAVYLCASSSPTSGSINEQYFGPGTRLTVT.

This clone has a handful of counts. The chain recombines TRBV10-3 with TRBJ2-7, with TRBD2 matching over 9 bases. The CDR3 is 12 residues long. Germline V gene data show CDR1 as ENHRY and CDR2 as SYGVKD. V shed 11 bases, J shed 0 bases, and the junction held 2 bases outside the gene matches. The CDR3 loop reads CAVTSGSYEQYF. CDR3 in DNA: TGTGCCGTGACTAGCGGCTCCTACGAGCAGTACTTC.

The rearrangement uses TRBV29-1 and TRBJ2-5, with D unresolved. CDR1 and CDR2 from the germline V gene are SQVTM and ANQGSEA. The CDR3 covers 12 residues. Trimming took 6 bases from V and 4 from J, leaving 12 bases between them. The CDR3 is CSVGPQLETQYF. The CDR3 coding sequence is TGCAGCGTCGGGCCCCAATTAGAGACCCAGTACTTC.

In nucleotides, the CDR3 is TGTGCCAGCAGTGGGTGGAACACTGAAGCTTTCTTT. This sequence encodes CASSGWNTEAFF. The chain uses TRBV25-1 and TRBJ1-1; no definite D call. The CDR3 is made up of 12 amino acids. Germline lookup yields CDR1 MGHDK and CDR2 SYGVNS. V was clipped by 4 bases and J by 1 base, with 4 bases between them.

The genes are TRBV15 and TRBJ2-7, with 7 bases matching TRBD1. The CDR3 runs 16 residues. The V gene end was trimmed by 0 bases and the J gene end by 1 base; junction bases not matched to a gene: 6. The germline V gene encodes CDR1 LNHNV and CDR2 YYDKDF (reference sequence). CDR3 nucleotides: TGTGCCACCAGCAGAGACCGCGCAGGGGGATCCTACGAGCAGTACTTC. Protein: CATSRDRAGGSYEQYF. Filled out from reference TRBV15 and TRBJ2-7, the complete variable domain reads DAMVIQNPRYQVTQFGKPVTLSCSQTLNHNVMYWYQQKSSQAPKLLFHYYDKDFNNEADTPDNFQSRRPNTSFCFLDIRSPGLGDTAMYLCATSRDRAGGSYEQYFGPGTRLTVT.

This CDR3 is CASSSQRGVYNEQFF. Written as DNA, the CDR3 is TGTGCCAGCAGTTCGCAGCGGGGGGTATACAATGAGCAGTTCTTC. This sequence joins TRBV27 and TRBJ2-1, with TRBD2 matching 9 bases. CDR1 and CDR2 from the germline V gene are MNHEY and SMNVEV (reference sequence). The CDR3 length is 15 residues. The junction had 5 bases not matched to a gene; V was cut back by 4 bases and J by 4 bases.

This chain uses TRBV15 with TRBJ2-7; 11 bases align to TRBD2. J gave up 3 bases and V 1 base, and 5 bases lay outside the gene matches. Germline CDR1 reads LNHNV; CDR2 reads YYDKDF (reference sequence). CDR3 length equals 16 residues. The CDR3 loop is CATSRALTSGNYEQYF. The CDR3 DNA sequence: TGTGCCACCAGCAGAGCCTTGACTAGCGGGAACTACGAGCAGTACTTC.

The V call is TRBV28, the J call TRBJ2-2; 8 bases line up with TRBD2. The germline V gene has CDR1 MDHEN and CDR2 SYDVKM. V lost 7 bases and J lost 5; bases outside the gene matches: 3. CDR3 size: 13 residues. CDR3 nucleotides: TGTGCCAGCAACCCTAGCGGGACCGGGGAGCTGTTTTTT. Amino acids: CASNPSGTGELFF. Combining the CDR3 with reference TRBV28 and TRBJ2-2 gives the whole variable domain DVKVTQSSRYLVKRTGEKVFLECVQDMDHENMFWYRQDPGLGLRLIYFSYDVKMKEKGDIPEGYSVSREKKERFSLILESASTNQTSMYLCASNPSGTGELFFGEGSRLTVL.

The chain has TRBV29-1 and TRBJ2-3; D is unclear. The V end lost 6 bases, the J end lost 9 bases, and 10 bases lay between the germline ends. The CDR3 has 10 residues. Per germline, CDR1 SQVTM and CDR2 ANQGSEA. The CDR3 sequence is CSVWTWTQYF. The CDR3 DNA reads as TGCAGCGTATGGACGTGGACGCAGTATTTT.

The chain recombines TRBV5-4 with TRBJ2-2, with D possibly matching TRBD2 (7 bases). CDR3 size: 16 residues. Germline CDR1 SGHNT, CDR2 YYREEE (reference sequence). Trimming took 1 base from V and 6 from J, leaving 16 bases between them. The CDR3: CASSLSRGAGAGELFF. Here the CDR3 DNA reads TGTGCCAGCAGCTTGAGTCGGGGGGCGGGTGCCGGGGAGCTGTTTTTT.

The V gene is TRBV10-3, the J gene TRBJ1-2, with 7 nucleotides matching TRBD1. Germline V gives CDR1 ENHRY, CDR2 SYGVKD. The CDR3 covers 12 residues. With 7 bases clipped from V and 5 bases from J, the junction kept 4 bases outside the gene matches. CDR3 region: CAITARGYGYTF. For the CDR3, the DNA is TGTGCCATCACGGCCAGGGGGTATGGCTACACCTTC.

This rearrangement joins TRBV5-1 to TRBJ2-1, with no clear D. The CDR3 extends over 18 amino acids. Trimming took 0 bases from V and 4 from J, leaving 20 bases between them. The germline gives CDR1 SGHRS, CDR2 YFSETQ. The CDR3 nucleotides read TGCGCCAGCAGCTTGGCCAATTGGGTAAGACACCAATACAATGAGCAGTTCTTC. Its protein product is CASSLANWVRHQYNEQFF. Filled out from reference TRBV5-1 and TRBJ2-1, the complete variable domain reads KAGVTQTPRYLIKTRGQQVTLSCSPISGHRSVSWYQQTPGQGLQFLFEYFSETQRNKGNFPGRFSGRQFSNSRSEMNVSTLELGDSALYLCASSLANWVRHQYNEQFFGPGTRLTVL.

In this sample, this clone turned up once. This chain links TRBV27 with TRBJ2-6; 11 nucleotides match TRBD1. The CDR3 has 17 residues. Germline loops: CDR1 MNHEY, CDR2 SMNVEV (reference sequence). J gave up 0 bases and V 5 bases, and 3 bases lay outside the gene matches. Written as DNA, the CDR3 is TGTGCCAGCAGTCCGGGGACAGGGGGCTCTGGGGCCAACGTCCTGACTTTC. It translates to CASSPGTGGSGANVLTF.

This clone showed up just once. This rearrangement joins TRBV14 to TRBJ1-4, with D uncertain. The V gene lost 4 bases and the J gene lost 8 bases, with 8 bases spanning the gap. The CDR3 has 12 residues. Germline V CDR1 and CDR2: SGHDN, FVKESK. The DNA of the CDR3 is TGTGCCAGCAGCCGAAGCGGCGAAAAACTGTTTTTT. Protein product: CASSRSGEKLFF.

The genes are TRBV27 and TRBJ1-1, with D maybe TRBD1 (5 bases). V gave up 3 bases and J gave up 7 bases, with 15 bases separating them. The CDR3 contains 14 residues. Germline-derived CDR1 and CDR2 are MNHEY and SMNVEV (reference sequence). CDR3 loop: CASSFGGANGEAFF. As DNA, the CDR3 is TGTGCCAGCAGTTTCGGGGGTGCGAACGGTGAAGCTTTCTTT.

V usage is TRBV11-2 and J usage is TRBJ2-1; D perhaps matches TRBD2 (6 bases). CDR3 length equals 16 residues. Germline loops: CDR1 SGHAT, CDR2 FQNNGV. V lost 4 bases to trimming and J lost 0 bases, with 13 bases between them. CDR3 region: CASSWPRESSYNEQFF. DNA of the CDR3: TGTGCCAGCAGCTGGCCACGGGAGAGCTCCTACAATGAGCAGTTCTTC.

The chain is built from TRBV10-3 and TRBJ2-1; TRBD2 matches 8 bases. The CDR3 covers 15 residues. Germline values: CDR1 ENHRY, CDR2 SYGVKD. The trim removed 8 bases at V and 8 bases at J, leaving 14 bases unmatched. The DNA for the CDR3 is TGTGCCATCGCAAGCATAGCGGGGCCACGAGATGAGCAGTTCTTC. It is translated as CAIASIAGPRDEQFF.

The V call is TRBV7-6, the J call TRBJ2-5; D gene ambiguous. CDR1 SGHVS and CDR2 FNYEAQ come from the germline V gene. The length of the CDR3 is 14 residues. The V and J ends lost 1 base and 4 bases respectively, with 10 bases between them. CDR3 nucleotide sequence: TGTGCCAGCAGCTTAGAACAATGGGCAGAGACCCAGTACTTC. The encoded protein is CASSLEQWAETQYF. Complete variable domain (other parts from reference TRBV7-6 and TRBJ2-5): GAGVSQSPRYKVTKRGQDVALRCDPISGHVSLYWYRQALGQGPEFLTYFNYEAQQDKSGLPNDRFSAERPEGSISTLTIQRTEQRDSAMYRCASSLEQWAETQYFGPGTRLLVL.

The chain carries TRBV11-1 and TRBJ2-1, with 7 positions matching TRBD2. Germline lookup yields CDR1 SGHAT and CDR2 FQDESV (reference sequence). This CDR3 region has 14 residues. V was clipped by 0 bases and J by 4 bases; unmatched bases: 0. The CDR3 region has the DNA TGTGCCAGCAGCTTAGCGCGGGAGTACAATGAGCAGTTCTTC. Translated: CASSLAREYNEQFF.

This clone was detected once. The rearrangement links TRBV7-9 to TRBJ2-7; 7 bases fit TRBD1. Germline V CDR1 and CDR2: SEHNR, FQNEAQ (reference sequence). The CDR3 consists of 13 residues. The V segment lost 10 bases and the J segment 0 bases; nucleotides outside the gene matches: 6. CDR3 protein: CATDSGGSYEQYF. CDR3 coding DNA: TGTGCCACCGACTCAGGGGGCTCCTACGAGCAGTACTTC.

V gene TRBV11-2 combines with J gene TRBJ2-2; 8 nucleotides agree with TRBD1. The germline gives CDR1 SGHAT, CDR2 FQNNGV. The V segment lost 2 bases and the J segment 0 bases; nucleotides outside the gene matches: 2. CDR3 length: 16 amino acids. In DNA form, the CDR3 reads TGTGCCAGCAGCTTACAGGGGGCCGCGAACACCGGGGAGCTGTTTTTT. This gives the protein CASSLQGAANTGELFF.

The rearrangement links TRBV28 to TRBJ1-5; 7 bases are shared with TRBD1. V was clipped by 7 bases and J by 6 bases; unmatched bases: 15. In germline, CDR1 is MDHEN, CDR2 SYDVKM. This CDR3 spans 16 amino acids. The CDR3 DNA is TGTGCCAGCAAAGAGGGGGCAATGGTTGTGAGTCAGCCCCAGCATTTT. It encodes CASKEGAMVVSQPQHF.

This chain connects TRBV7-8 to TRBJ1-2, with 8 bases lining up with TRBD1. V trimming: 5 bases; J trimming: 6 bases; junction bases outside the gene matches: 2. CDR1 and CDR2 (germline): SGHVS, FQNEAQ. This CDR3 comprises 12 residues. CDR3 coding DNA: TGTGCCAGCAGCAGGACAGGGAATGGCTACACCTTC. The encoded protein is CASSRTGNGYTF.

This chain connects TRBV10-3 to TRBJ1-6, with 7 bases identical to TRBD1. V lost 3 bases and J lost 5; bases outside the gene matches: 1. The CDR3 has 14 residues. Germline-derived CDR1 and CDR2 are ENHRY and SYGVKD. CDR3 nucleotide sequence: TGTGCCATCAGTGAAGGGACAGATAATTCACCCCTCCACTTT. Amino acids: CAISEGTDNSPLHF.

This chain joins TRBV7-2 and TRBJ2-1; 7 nucleotides match TRBD2. V lost 5 bases, J lost 6 bases, and 13 bases stayed unmatched. This CDR3 is 16 amino acids long. Germline loops: CDR1 SGHTA, CDR2 FQGNSA. The CDR3: CASSEYLWTSRNEQFF. The CDR3 DNA reads TGTGCCAGCAGCGAATATTTATGGACTAGTCGCAATGAGCAGTTCTTC.